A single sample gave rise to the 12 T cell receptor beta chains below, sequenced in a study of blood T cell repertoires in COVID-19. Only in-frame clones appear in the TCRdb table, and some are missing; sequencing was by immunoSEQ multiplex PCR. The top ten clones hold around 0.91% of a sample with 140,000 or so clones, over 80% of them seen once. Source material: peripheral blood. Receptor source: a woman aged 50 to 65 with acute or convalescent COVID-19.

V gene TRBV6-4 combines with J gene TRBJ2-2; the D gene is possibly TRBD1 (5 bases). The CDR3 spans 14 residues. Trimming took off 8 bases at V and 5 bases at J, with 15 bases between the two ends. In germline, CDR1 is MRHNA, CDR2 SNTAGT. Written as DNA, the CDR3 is TGTGCCAGCCGAGAGACAGTGGGAACCGGGGAGCTGTTTTTT. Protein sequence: CASRETVGTGELFF.

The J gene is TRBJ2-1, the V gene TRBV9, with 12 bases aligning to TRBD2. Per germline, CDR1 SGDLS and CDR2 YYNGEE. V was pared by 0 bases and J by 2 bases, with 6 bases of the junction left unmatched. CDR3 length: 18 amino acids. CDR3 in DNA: TGTGCCAGCAGCGTAGGTAGACTAGCGGGGGAAGCCTACAATGAGCAGTTCTTC. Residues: CASSVGRLAGEAYNEQFF.

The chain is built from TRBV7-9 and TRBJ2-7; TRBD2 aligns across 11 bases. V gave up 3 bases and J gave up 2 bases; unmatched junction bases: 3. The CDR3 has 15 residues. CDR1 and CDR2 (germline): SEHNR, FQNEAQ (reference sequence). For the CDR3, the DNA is TGTGCCAGCAGCTTCGAACTAGCGGGAGCCTACGAGCAGTACTTC. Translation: CASSFELAGAYEQYF.

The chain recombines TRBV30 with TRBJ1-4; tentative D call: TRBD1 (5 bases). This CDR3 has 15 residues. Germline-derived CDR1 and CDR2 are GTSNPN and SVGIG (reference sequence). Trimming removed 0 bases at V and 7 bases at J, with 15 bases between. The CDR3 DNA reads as TGTGCCTGGAGTGTAGGGCAGGGAATAGTTGAAAAACTGTTTTTT. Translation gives CAWSVGQGIVEKLFF.

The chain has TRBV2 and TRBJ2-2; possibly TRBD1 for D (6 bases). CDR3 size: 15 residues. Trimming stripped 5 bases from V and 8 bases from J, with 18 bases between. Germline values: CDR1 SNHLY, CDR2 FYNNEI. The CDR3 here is CASSRDTTGSGELFF. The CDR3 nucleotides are TGTGCCAGCAGTCGGGACACCACCGGCTCAGGGGAGCTGTTTTTT.

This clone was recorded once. CDR3: CASSLGQSMAEAFF. CDR3 nucleotides: TGTGCCAGCAGCTTAGGACAGTCGATGGCTGAAGCTTTCTTT. The chain carries TRBV11-3 and TRBJ1-1, with D possibly matching TRBD1 (5 bases). Germline V gene sequence: CDR1 SGHNT, CDR2 YENEEA. Trimming removed 1 base from V and 6 bases from J, with 12 bases in between. The CDR3 loop spans 14 amino acids.

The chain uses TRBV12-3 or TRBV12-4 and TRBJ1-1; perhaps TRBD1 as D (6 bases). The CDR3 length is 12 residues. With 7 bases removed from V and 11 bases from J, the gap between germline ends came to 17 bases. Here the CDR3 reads CASTLPGVMAFF. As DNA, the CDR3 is TGTGCCAGCACCTTGCCAGGGGTGATGGCTTTCTTT.

CDR3 sequence reads: CSASPGDRGYGYTF. CDR3 coding DNA: TGCAGTGCTAGTCCCGGGGACAGGGGCTATGGCTACACCTTC. The chain links TRBV20-1 to TRBJ1-2; 10 nucleotides line up with TRBD1. Germline V gene sequence: CDR1 DFQATT, CDR2 SNEGSKA (reference sequence). This CDR3 is 14 amino acids long. Unmatched junction bases numbered 5, after V lost 3 bases and J lost 4 bases.

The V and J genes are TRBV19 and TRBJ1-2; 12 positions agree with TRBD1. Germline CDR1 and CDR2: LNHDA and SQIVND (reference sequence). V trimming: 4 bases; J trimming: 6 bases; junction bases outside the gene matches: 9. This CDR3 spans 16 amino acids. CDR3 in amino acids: CASSTIRDRGRNGYTF. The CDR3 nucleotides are TGTGCCAGTAGTACCATACGGGACAGGGGGCGGAATGGCTACACCTTC.

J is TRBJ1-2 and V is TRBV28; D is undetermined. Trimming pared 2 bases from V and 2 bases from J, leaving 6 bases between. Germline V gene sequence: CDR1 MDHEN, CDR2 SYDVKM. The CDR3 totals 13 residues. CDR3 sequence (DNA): TGTGCCAGCAGTTTACCGGGGAACTATGGCTACACCTTC. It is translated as CASSLPGNYGYTF.

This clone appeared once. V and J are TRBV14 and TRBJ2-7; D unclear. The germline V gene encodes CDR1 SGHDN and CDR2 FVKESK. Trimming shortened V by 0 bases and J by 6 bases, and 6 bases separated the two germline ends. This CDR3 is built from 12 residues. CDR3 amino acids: CASSQDYGEQYF. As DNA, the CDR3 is TGTGCCAGCAGCCAAGACTACGGCGAGCAGTACTTC.

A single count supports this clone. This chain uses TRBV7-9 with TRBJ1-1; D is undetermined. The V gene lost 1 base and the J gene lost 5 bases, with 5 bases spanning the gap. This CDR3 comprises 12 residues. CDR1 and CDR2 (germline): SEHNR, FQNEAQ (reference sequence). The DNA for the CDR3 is TGTGCCAGCAGCTTAGACCAGACTGAAGCTTTCTTT. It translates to CASSLDQTEAFF.